In this sample, the clone carrying this TCR beta chain turned up a few times. Its target is unknown. TCRdb independently ran MiXCR on the reads; one entry per CDR3 protein. The table has about 700,000 distinct CDR3 sequences, 33% seen once. The sample originates from a study of T cell repertoires in cytomegalovirus infection. Overall study: Use of recently identified HLA-C-restricted and well-studied HLA-B-restricted CMV epitopes was part of the study. Matching HLA type, along with CMV infection, was indicated by public TCR beta signatures.

From germline, CDR1 is MNHNS and CDR2 SASEGT. This CDR3 is built from 17 residues. Trimming cost V 6 bases and J 8 bases; bases outside gene matches: 13. The study, taken as a whole, reports: Ex vivo, HLA-C-restricted CMV-specific TCR beta clonotypes prevailed over the rest of the response.

Sequencing was performed on cultured PBMCs, taken from culture after CMV antigen stimulation. The TCR comes from a human donor in good health (CMV status not recorded). Some clones in this sample may be carry-over from other donors' samples. This chain connects TRBV6-1 to TRBJ2-3, with 14 bases matching TRBD2. The CDR3 reads CASRTGTSGGDGSTQYF. The CDR3, as DNA: TGTGCCAGCAGAACCGGGACTAGCGGGGGCGACGGCTCTACGCAGTATTTT.